What follows is one T cell receptor beta chain and its context. Its antigen remains unidentified. The ends lost 3 bases at V and 8 bases at J; junction bases unmatched: 10. The V gene's germline CDR1 is GTSNPN and CDR2 SVGIG (reference sequence). This CDR3 has 14 amino acids. This sample was included in a study of beta chain features in type 1 diabetes. The wider study: The examined sorted cells totaled 107,917,701 across samples. Study conclusions and caveats: Junctions at VDJ sites from type 1 diabetes patients had fewer insertions and more deletions. Among patients with Type 1 diabetes, TCRB CDR3s were moderately but significantly shorter in every one of the four CD4+ subsets. High TCR expression in some cells could lead to their over-representation in cDNA sequencing.

Expressed TCRB transcripts got sequenced, as all isolated RNA was reverse transcribed. This table comes from immunoSEQ multiplex PCR, and its TCRdb copy is limited to in-frame clones, with some not included. The sample yields under 200,000 clones, 10% seen once. Purity above 95% was achieved in all sorted populations. This receptor was identified in a man aged 30-40 years with type 1 diabetes. This chain joins TRBV30 and TRBJ2-1; 7 nucleotides align to TRBD2. The sequenced sample consisted of central memory CD4+ T cells from blood. The CDR3 here is CAWSRGGSKDEQFF. The CDR3 DNA sequence: TGTGCCTGGAGCCGGGGCGGGAGTAAAGATGAGCAGTTCTTC.